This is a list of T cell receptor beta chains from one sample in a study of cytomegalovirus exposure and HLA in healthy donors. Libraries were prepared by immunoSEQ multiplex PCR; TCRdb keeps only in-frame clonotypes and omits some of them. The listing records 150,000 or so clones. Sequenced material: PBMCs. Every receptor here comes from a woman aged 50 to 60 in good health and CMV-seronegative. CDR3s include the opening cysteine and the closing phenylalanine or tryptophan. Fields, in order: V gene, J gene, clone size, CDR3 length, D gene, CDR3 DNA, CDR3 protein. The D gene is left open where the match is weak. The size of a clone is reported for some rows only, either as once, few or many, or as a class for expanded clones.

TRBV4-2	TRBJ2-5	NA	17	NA	TGTGCCAGCAGCCACCCCTTCCGGGACAAGTACCAAGAGACCCAGTACTTC	CASSHPFRDKYQETQYF
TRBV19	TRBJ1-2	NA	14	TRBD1	TGTGCCAGTAGTGGGACCGGGACAGGGGGTGGCTACACCTTC	CASSGTGTGGGYTF
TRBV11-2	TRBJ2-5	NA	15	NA	TGTGCCAGCAGCCTCCTACGTGGGGCAGTGGAGACCCAGTACTTC	CASSLLRGAVETQYF
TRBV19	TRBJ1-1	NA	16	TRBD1	TGTGCCAGTAGTCTTTGGACAGGGGGCGGTAACACTGAAGCTTTCTTT	CASSLWTGGGNTEAFF
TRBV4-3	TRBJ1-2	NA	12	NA	TGCGCCAGCAGCCCCATCCCGGGTGGCTACACCTTC	CASSPIPGGYTF
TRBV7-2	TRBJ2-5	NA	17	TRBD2	TGTGCCAGCAGCTTAGATGGGCTAGCGGGAGGGCCGCAGACCCAGTACTTC	CASSLDGLAGGPQTQYF
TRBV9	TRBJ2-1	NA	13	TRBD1	TGTGCCAGCAGCGCCCGACAGGGGAATGAGCAGTTCTTC	CASSARQGNEQFF
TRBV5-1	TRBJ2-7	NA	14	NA	TGCGCCAGCAGCTTGGGAGACACAGCCTACGAGCAGTACTTC	CASSLGDTAYEQYF
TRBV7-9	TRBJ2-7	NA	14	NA	TGTGCCAGCAGCTCCCGGGACAACTCCTACGAGCAGTACTTC	CASSSRDNSYEQYF
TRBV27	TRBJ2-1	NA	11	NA	TGTGCCAGCAGTTACTTCGATGAGCAGTTCTTC	CASSYFDEQFF
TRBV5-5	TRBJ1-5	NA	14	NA	TGTGCCAGCAGCTTAGTCTCGGGAAATCAGCCCCAGCATTTT	CASSLVSGNQPQHF
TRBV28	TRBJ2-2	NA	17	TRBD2	TGTGCCAGCATTCGGGGGGGACTAGCGATAAACACCGGGGAGCTGTTTTTT	CASIRGGLAINTGELFF
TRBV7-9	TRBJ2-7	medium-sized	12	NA	TGTGCCAGCAGCTCCCAGGCCTACGAGCAGTACTTC	CASSSQAYEQYF
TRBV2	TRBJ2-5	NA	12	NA	TGTGCCAGCGAGGGGGAGGGCGAGACCCAGTACTTC	CASEGEGETQYF
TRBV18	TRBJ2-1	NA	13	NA	TGTGCCAGCTCGTCGGTACAGGGCAATGAGCAGTTCTTC	CASSSVQGNEQFF
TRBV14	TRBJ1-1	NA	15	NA	TGTGCCAGCAGCCAAGCGGGGGAAAGACGGACTGAAGCTTTCTTT	CASSQAGERRTEAFF
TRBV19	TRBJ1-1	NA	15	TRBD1	TGTGCCAGTAGTATAGACCCTCTAACAGGGGCCGAAGCTTTCTTT	CASSIDPLTGAEAFF
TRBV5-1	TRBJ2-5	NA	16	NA	TGCGCCAGCAGCTTGGCCTTGACTAGAGTCCAAGAGACCCAGTACTTC	CASSLALTRVQETQYF
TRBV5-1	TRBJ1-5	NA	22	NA	TGCGCCAGCAGCCCCCTAATGTCCAGGCTTATTGCCGATTGCCTAAGCAATCAGCCCCAGCATTTT	CASSPLMSRLIADCLSNQPQHF
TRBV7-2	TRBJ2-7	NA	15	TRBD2	TGTGCCAGCAGCTTACAGCGGGGGCCCTCCTACGAGCAGTACTTC	CASSLQRGPSYEQYF
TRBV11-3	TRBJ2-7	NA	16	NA	TGTGCCAGCAGCCAGTCGGGCAGCCAGGGCTCCTACGAGCAGTACTTC	CASSQSGSQGSYEQYF
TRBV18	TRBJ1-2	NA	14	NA	TGTGCCAGCTCACCAGGGGAGGGGAACTATGGCTACACCTTC	CASSPGEGNYGYTF
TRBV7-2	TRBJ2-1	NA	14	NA	TGTGCCAGCAGCTTAGCGGCTAGCGCGACTGAGCAGTTCTTC	CASSLAASATEQFF
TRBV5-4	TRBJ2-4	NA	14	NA	TGTGCCAGCAGCTCATCGTTAGCGGAAAACATTCAGTACTTC	CASSSSLAENIQYF
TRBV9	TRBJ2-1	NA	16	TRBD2	TGTGCCAGCAGCGTAGGACTAGCGGGGGTGTACAATGAGCAGTTCTTC	CASSVGLAGVYNEQFF
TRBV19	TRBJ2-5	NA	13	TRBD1	TGTGCCAGTATTCTAACAGGGGGTGAGACCCAGTACTTC	CASILTGGETQYF
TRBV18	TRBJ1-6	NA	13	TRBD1	TGTGCCAGCTTAGGGGACAGGGGTTCACCCCTCCACTTT	CASLGDRGSPLHF
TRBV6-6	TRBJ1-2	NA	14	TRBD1	TGTGCCAGCAGTTTCCCGGACAGGCTCTATGGCTACACCTTC	CASSFPDRLYGYTF
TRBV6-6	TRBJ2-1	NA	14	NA	TGTGCCAGCAGTTTCACCTCAGGGTCTAATGAGCAGTTCTTC	CASSFTSGSNEQFF
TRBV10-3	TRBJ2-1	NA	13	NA	TGTGCCATGGGGCCGGGCCGTAGGAATGAGCAGTTCTTC	CAMGPGRRNEQFF
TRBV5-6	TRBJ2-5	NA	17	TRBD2	TGTGCCAGCAGCTTGCGGACTAGCGGGAGGGCCGGGGAGACCCAGTACTTC	CASSLRTSGRAGETQYF
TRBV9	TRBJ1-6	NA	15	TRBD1	TGTGCCAGCAGCGAGGGGGGACAGGGTAATTCACCCCTCCACTTT	CASSEGGQGNSPLHF
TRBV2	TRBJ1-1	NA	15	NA	TGTGCCAGCACCCAGGACAAATCGTGGAACACTGAAGCTTTCTTT	CASTQDKSWNTEAFF
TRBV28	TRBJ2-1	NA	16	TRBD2	TGTGCCAGCAGTTTATGGACTAGCGGCTACTACAATGAGCAGTTCTTC	CASSLWTSGYYNEQFF
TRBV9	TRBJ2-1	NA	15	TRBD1	TGTGCCAGCAGCGGACAGGGGGCGCAGTACAATGAGCAGTTCTTC	CASSGQGAQYNEQFF
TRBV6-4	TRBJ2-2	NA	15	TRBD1	TGTGCCAGCAGGAGGTCAGGGGGAAACACCGGGGAGCTGTTTTTT	CASRRSGGNTGELFF
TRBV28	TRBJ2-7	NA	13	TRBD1	TGTGCCAGCACGAAGGGACAGATGGGCGAGCAGTACTTC	CASTKGQMGEQYF
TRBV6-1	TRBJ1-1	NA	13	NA	TGTGCCAGCAGTGGGACAAAGAACACTGAAGCTTTCTTT	CASSGTKNTEAFF
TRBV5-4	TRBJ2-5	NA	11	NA	TGTGCCAGCAGCTCACAAGAGACCCAGTACTTC	CASSSQETQYF
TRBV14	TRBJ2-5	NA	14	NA	TGTGCCAGCAGCCACATGACCGTGCGGGAGACCCAGTACTTC	CASSHMTVRETQYF
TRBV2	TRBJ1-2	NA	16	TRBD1	TGTGCCAGCAGGGCCGGGACAGGGGGTTTTTCTGGCGGCTACACCTTC	CASRAGTGGFSGGYTF
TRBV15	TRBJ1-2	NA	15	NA	TGTGCCACCAGCAGAGATGGCGGGGGGCTGTATGGCTACACCTTC	CATSRDGGGLYGYTF
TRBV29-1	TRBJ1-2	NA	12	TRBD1	TGCAGCGTTCCGGGACAGGGAGGGGGCTACACCTTC	CSVPGQGGGYTF
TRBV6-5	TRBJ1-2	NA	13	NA	TGTGCCAGCAGTAAACAGGGTTCCAATGGCTACACCTTC	CASSKQGSNGYTF
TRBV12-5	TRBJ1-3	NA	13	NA	TGTGCTAGTGGTTTGAGCGCTGGAAACACCATATATTTT	CASGLSAGNTIYF
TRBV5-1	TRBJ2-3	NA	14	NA	TGCGCCAGCAGTTTAGCAGGGGACGCAGATACGCAGTATTTT	CASSLAGDADTQYF
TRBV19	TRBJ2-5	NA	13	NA	TGTGCCAGTAGTATAGTACAGGAAGAGACCCAGTACTTC	CASSIVQEETQYF
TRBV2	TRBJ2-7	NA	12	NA	TGTGCCAGCATGCTAGTAACGCGCGAGCAGTACTTC	CASMLVTREQYF
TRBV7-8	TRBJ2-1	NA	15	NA	TGTGCCAGCAGCTTAGACTCTGGCGGATACAATGAGCAGTTCTTC	CASSLDSGGYNEQFF
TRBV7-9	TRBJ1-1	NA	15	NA	TGTGCCAGCAGCTTAGGTCCAGGGATGGCCTCTGAAGCTTTCTTT	CASSLGPGMASEAFF